These 25 T cell receptor beta chains were sequenced from one sample in a study of shared clonotypes between healthy human individuals. Method: immunoSEQ multiplex PCR; TCRdb's copy keeps in-frame clones and lacks some. The table includes 1.4 million or so clones, approximately 98.5% detected once. The sample consisted of naive CD4+ T cells sorted from blood. Subset defined: CD45RA+ positively selected. Receptor source: a man under 40 in good health.

This clone was detected once. The rearrangement links TRBV28 to TRBJ1-3; tentatively, D is TRBD1 (5 bases). V shed 3 bases and J shed 4 bases, with 10 bases lying between them. CDR1 MDHEN and CDR2 SYDVKM come from the germline V gene. CDR3 length equals 14 residues. The CDR3 loop reads CASSFGRVGNTIYF. The CDR3 nucleotides read TGTGCCAGCAGTTTCGGCAGGGTAGGAAACACCATATATTTT.

The chain is built from TRBV11-2 and TRBJ2-2; a weak D match, TRBD2 (5 bases). Germline assignment: CDR1 SGHAT and CDR2 FQNNGV. Trimming took off 1 base at V and 6 bases at J, with 6 bases between the two ends. CDR3 size: 13 residues. The CDR3 here is CASSLAGSGELFF. For the CDR3, the DNA is TGTGCCAGCAGCTTAGCGGGATCCGGGGAGCTGTTTTTT.

This clone has just one count. The chain joins TRBV5-1 to TRBJ2-1; no firm D call. The germline V and J ends were trimmed by 0 bases and 4 bases, with 8 bases remaining between them. Germline-derived CDR1 and CDR2 are SGHRS and YFSETQ. The CDR3 is 14 residues long. The DNA of the CDR3 is TGCGCCAGCAGCTTGGACCGCCAGTACAATGAGCAGTTCTTC. This gives the protein CASSLDRQYNEQFF.

This chain connects TRBV29-1 to TRBJ2-7; the D gene is possibly TRBD2 (5 bases). This CDR3 is 14 amino acids long. Germline CDR1 reads SQVTM; CDR2 reads ANQGSEA. V shed 4 bases and J shed 2 bases, with 15 bases lying between them. This CDR3 reads CSVVRADRPYEQYF. The CDR3 nucleotides are TGCAGCGTTGTTCGAGCGGACCGCCCCTACGAGCAGTACTTC.

Points on this clone: A single base separates this from a much larger clone, so it may be a read error. The chain has TRBV6-5 and TRBJ2-7; 7 bases are shared with TRBD1. J gave up 2 bases and V 5 bases, and 3 bases lay outside the gene matches. CDR3 size: 13 residues. Germline CDR1 is MNHEY and CDR2 is SVGAGI. DNA of the CDR3: TGTGCCAGCAGTCCGGGACAGACCTACGAGCAGTACTTC. It specifies CASSPGQTYEQYF.

The chain recombines TRBV6-1 with TRBJ1-2; D gene uncertain. V was cut by 7 bases and J by 2 bases, with 17 bases left in between. The CDR3 extends over 15 amino acids. Germline CDR1 is MNHNS and CDR2 is SASEGT. The CDR3 region has the DNA TGTGCCAGCACGGAACCGGGATGGGGAAACTATGGCTACACCTTC. It is translated as CASTEPGWGNYGYTF.

The chain has TRBV30 and TRBJ1-2; D is undetermined. The V end lost 1 base, the J end lost 5 bases, and 11 bases lay between the germline ends. This CDR3 has 13 residues. Germline V gene lookup returns CDR1 GTSNPN and CDR2 SVGIG (reference sequence). The CDR3 loop reads CAWSGSLRYGYTF. The CDR3, as DNA: TGTGCCTGGAGTGGAAGTCTACGATATGGCTACACCTTC.

This chain joins TRBV7-9 and TRBJ1-1; a possible D gene is TRBD1 (5 bases). CDR3 length equals 14 residues. CDR1 and CDR2 (germline): SEHNR, FQNEAQ (reference sequence). The V end was cut by 10 bases, the J end by 1 base, with 16 bases between. Written as DNA, the CDR3 is TGTGCCACCAGAGGAAGGGGAACGAACACTGAAGCTTTCTTT. Amino acid sequence: CATRGRGTNTEAFF.

The chain uses TRBV28 and TRBJ2-1; D is possibly TRBD1 or TRBD2 (6 bases each). The CDR3 spans 18 residues. The germline gives CDR1 MDHEN, CDR2 SYDVKM. Trimming left V 1 base short and J 5 bases short, with 21 bases between. CDR3 protein: CASSLFNFGRTVNNEQFF. In nucleotides, the CDR3 is TGTGCCAGCAGTTTATTCAATTTTGGGAGGACAGTCAACAATGAGCAGTTCTTC.

In its sample, this clone was seen once. The V call is TRBV7-6, the J call TRBJ2-3; 7 bases fit TRBD1. Unmatched junction bases numbered 0, after V lost 0 bases and J lost 0 bases. CDR1 is SGHVS and CDR2 is FNYEAQ in the germline V gene. The CDR3 is 15 residues long. In nucleotides, the CDR3 is TGTGCCAGCAGCTTAGCGACAGGGAGCACAGATACGCAGTATTTT. It yields the protein CASSLATGSTDTQYF. Full variable domain (remainder filled in from reference TRBV7-6 and TRBJ2-3): GAGVSQSPRYKVTKRGQDVALRCDPISGHVSLYWYRQALGQGPEFLTYFNYEAQQDKSGLPNDRFSAERPEGSISTLTIQRTEQRDSAMYRCASSLATGSTDTQYFGPGTRLTVL.

The chain couples TRBV4-3 to TRBJ2-1; D may be TRBD1 (5 bases). V lost 1 base and J lost 10, with 11 bases in between. The germline V gene encodes CDR1 LGHNA and CDR2 YSLEER. This CDR3 region has 13 residues. The CDR3 protein is CASSQVVGREQFF. The CDR3 DNA reads as TGCGCCAGCAGCCAAGTTGTGGGGCGGGAGCAGTTCTTC.

The chain links TRBV7-9 to TRBJ2-1; 12 bases match TRBD2. The V gene's germline CDR1 is SEHNR and CDR2 FQNEAQ (reference sequence). This CDR3 contains 16 residues. The ends lost 6 bases at V and 6 bases at J; junction bases unmatched: 9. CDR3 sequence (DNA): TGTGCCAGCAGAGAAGGACTAGCGGGATTTATCAATGAGCAGTTCTTC. Its protein product is CASREGLAGFINEQFF.

V gene TRBV25-1 combines with J gene TRBJ1-4; D remains unclear. This CDR3 has 15 residues. Germline V CDR1 and CDR2: MGHDK, SYGVNS. V gave up 3 bases and J gave up 1 base, with 9 bases separating them. CDR3 bases: TGTGCCAGCAGTGAGTTCTTGGGAACTAATGAAAAACTGTTTTTT. Translated: CASSEFLGTNEKLFF.

This clone was recorded only once. The V call is TRBV5-5, the J call TRBJ1-5; D perhaps matches TRBD1 (5 bases). Trimming removed 4 bases at V and 8 bases at J, with 19 bases between. The germline V gene encodes CDR1 SGHKS and CDR2 YYEKEE (reference sequence). This CDR3 spans 15 amino acids. CDR3 nucleotide sequence: TGTGCCAGCAGCCCCATGACCGGGGGGATTGAGCCCCAGCATTTT. It is translated as CASSPMTGGIEPQHF.

The chain recombines TRBV9 with TRBJ2-3; tentatively, D is TRBD2 (5 bases). The germline V gene has CDR1 SGDLS and CDR2 YYNGEE. This CDR3 has 16 residues. Trimming pared 3 bases from V and 1 base from J, leaving 15 bases between. DNA for the CDR3: TGTGCCAGCAGCGCCCCGGGGAGCTACCGCACAGATACGCAGTATTTT. Its protein product is CASSAPGSYRTDTQYF.

This chain uses TRBV15 with TRBJ2-4, with D tentatively TRBD1 (5 bases). There are 17 residues in the CDR3. Germline loops: CDR1 LNHNV, CDR2 YYDKDF (reference sequence). V was cut by 0 bases and J by 2 bases, with 14 bases left in between. Here the CDR3 reads CATSRDSTPGTKNIQYF. For the CDR3, the DNA is TGTGCCACCAGCAGAGACTCGACGCCAGGGACCAAAAACATTCAGTACTTC.

The CDR3: CAWSSQPTYEQYF. Here the CDR3 DNA reads TGTGCCTGGAGCTCTCAGCCTACCTACGAGCAGTACTTC. This sequence joins TRBV30 and TRBJ2-7; no clear D. Germline loops: CDR1 GTSNPN, CDR2 SVGIG (reference sequence). This CDR3 is built from 13 residues. The V and J ends lost 3 bases and 2 bases respectively, with 11 bases between them. The entire variable domain, with the rest obtained from reference TRBV30 and TRBJ2-7, is as follows: SQTIHQWPATLVQPVGSPLSLECTVEGTSNPNLYWYRQAAGRGLQLLFYSVGIGQISSEVPQNLSASRPQDRQFILSSKKLLLSDSGFYLCAWSSQPTYEQYFGPGTRLTVT.

The rearrangement joins TRBV6-4 to TRBJ2-1; TRBD2 matches 11 bases. The germline V gene has CDR1 MRHNA and CDR2 SNTAGT. This CDR3 has 18 amino acids. Germline trimming cut 1 base from V and 5 bases from J; bases unmatched to any gene: 10. CDR3 in DNA: TGTGCCAGCAGTGACTACCTCCGACTAGCGGGACTCAACAATGAGCAGTTCTTC. The encoded protein is CASSDYLRLAGLNNEQFF.

V is TRBV7-9 and J is TRBJ1-1; 10 bases line up with TRBD1. The V segment lost 5 bases and the J segment 1 base; nucleotides outside the gene matches: 7. Per germline, CDR1 SEHNR and CDR2 FQNEAQ (reference sequence). This CDR3 contains 16 residues. The CDR3 is CASSRFRTGGNTEAFF. The CDR3 DNA follows: TGTGCCAGCAGCCGTTTTAGGACAGGGGGGAACACTGAAGCTTTCTTT.

The CDR3 is CASGRSGSGEQYF. In DNA, the CDR3 is TGTGCCAGCGGAAGAAGTGGGAGTGGCGAGCAGTACTTC. The rearrangement joins TRBV9 to TRBJ2-7, with TRBD2 as a possible D gene (5 bases). Trimming shortened V by 7 bases and J by 6 bases, and 17 bases separated the two germline ends. The CDR3 spans 13 residues. From germline, CDR1 is SGDLS and CDR2 YYNGEE.

The V and J genes are TRBV19 and TRBJ2-3, with a tentative D call TRBD2 (5 bases). Germline lookup yields CDR1 LNHDA and CDR2 SQIVND (reference sequence). Trimming stripped 6 bases from V and 0 bases from J, with 13 bases between. This CDR3 is built from 15 residues. CDR3 loop: CASSLAFASTDTQYF. The CDR3 coding sequence is TGTGCCAGTAGCCTAGCCTTTGCTAGCACAGATACGCAGTATTTT.

The rearrangement uses TRBV6-1 and TRBJ2-7, with 12 bases lining up with TRBD2. The CDR3 extends over 14 amino acids. Germline assignment: CDR1 MNHNS and CDR2 SASEGT. V shed 10 bases, J shed 5 bases, and the junction held 9 bases outside the gene matches. The CDR3 loop reads CATKRLAGAHEQYF. CDR3 DNA: TGTGCCACAAAGAGACTAGCGGGAGCCCACGAGCAGTACTTC.

Only one count was recorded for this clone. The CDR3 is CASSARTSGREEQYF. CDR3 nucleotides: TGTGCCAGCAGCGCGCGGACTAGCGGGAGGGAAGAGCAGTACTTC. The chain employs TRBV7-2 and TRBJ2-7; 15 positions match TRBD2. The J segment lost 7 bases and the V segment lost 5 bases, leaving 6 bases of the junction unmatched. CDR1 and CDR2 from the germline V gene are SGHTA and FQGNSA. This CDR3 has 15 amino acids. Filled out from reference TRBV7-2 and TRBJ2-7, the complete variable domain reads GAGVSQSPSNKVTEKGKDVELRCDPISGHTALYWYRQSLGQGLEFLIYFQGNSAPDKSGLPSDRFSAERTGGSVSTLTIQRTQQEDSAVYLCASSARTSGREEQYFGPGTRLTVT.

This chain links TRBV10-3 with TRBJ2-2; tentatively, D is TRBD1 (5 bases). V lost 6 bases and J 3 bases, leaving 14 bases between the germline ends. In germline, CDR1 is ENHRY, CDR2 SYGVKD. The CDR3 sequence is 15 residues long. The CDR3, as DNA: TGTGCCATCAGGAAACAGGTTCCCGACACCGGGGAGCTGTTTTTT. The encoded protein is CAIRKQVPDTGELFF.

The chain combines TRBV18 with TRBJ2-3; D may be TRBD1 (5 bases). This CDR3 has 16 amino acids. The germline CDR1 and CDR2 sequences are KGHSH and LQKENI. V lost 1 base, J lost 3 bases, and 14 bases lay in between. The CDR3 sequence is CASSPQPPGITDTQYF. DNA of the CDR3: TGTGCCAGCTCACCACAGCCCCCAGGGATTACAGATACGCAGTATTTT.